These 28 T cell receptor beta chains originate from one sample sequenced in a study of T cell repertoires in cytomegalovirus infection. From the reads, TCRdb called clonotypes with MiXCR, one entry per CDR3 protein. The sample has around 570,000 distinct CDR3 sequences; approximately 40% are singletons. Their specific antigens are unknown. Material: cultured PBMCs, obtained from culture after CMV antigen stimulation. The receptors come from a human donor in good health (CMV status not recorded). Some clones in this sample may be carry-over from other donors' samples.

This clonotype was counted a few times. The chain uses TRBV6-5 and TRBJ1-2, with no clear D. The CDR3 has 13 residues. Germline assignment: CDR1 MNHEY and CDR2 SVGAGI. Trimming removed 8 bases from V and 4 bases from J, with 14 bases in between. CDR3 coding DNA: TGTGCCAGCTCTCAGCGAGGTGGCTATGGCTACACCTTC. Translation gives CASSQRGGYGYTF.

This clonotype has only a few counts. CDR3 nucleotide sequence: TGTGCCAGTAGTATAGCGAGGGGGAACGGTTTTCGAAGTCAGCCCCAGCATTTT. It is translated as CASSIARGNGFRSQPQHF. V gene TRBV19 combines with J gene TRBJ1-5; possibly TRBD1 for D (6 bases). The germline CDR1 and CDR2 sequences are LNHDA and SQIVND (reference sequence). The CDR3 runs to 18 residues. Trimming removed 1 base at V and 6 bases at J, with 22 bases between.

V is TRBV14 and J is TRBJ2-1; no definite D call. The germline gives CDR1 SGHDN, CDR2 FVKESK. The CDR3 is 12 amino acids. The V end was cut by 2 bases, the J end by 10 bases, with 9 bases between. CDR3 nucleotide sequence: TGTGCCAGCAGCCAATATCGGAAGGAGCAGTTCTTC. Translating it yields CASSQYRKEQFF.

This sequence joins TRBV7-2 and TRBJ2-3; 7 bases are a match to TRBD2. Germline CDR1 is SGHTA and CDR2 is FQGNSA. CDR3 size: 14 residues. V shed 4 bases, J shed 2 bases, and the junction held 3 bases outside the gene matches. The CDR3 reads CASSWDYTTDTQYF. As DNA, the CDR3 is TGTGCCAGCAGCTGGGACTATACCACAGATACGCAGTATTTT.

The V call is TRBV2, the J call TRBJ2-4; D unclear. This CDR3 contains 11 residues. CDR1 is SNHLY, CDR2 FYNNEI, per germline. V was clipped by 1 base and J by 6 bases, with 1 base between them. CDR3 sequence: CASSEVNIQYF. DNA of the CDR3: TGTGCCAGCAGTGAAGTAAACATTCAGTACTTC.

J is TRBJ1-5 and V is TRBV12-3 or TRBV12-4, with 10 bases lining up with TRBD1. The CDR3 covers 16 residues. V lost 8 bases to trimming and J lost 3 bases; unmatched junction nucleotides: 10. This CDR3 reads CASEAGTGVSNQPQHF. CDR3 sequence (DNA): TGTGCCAGCGAAGCCGGGACAGGGGTCTCCAATCAGCCCCAGCATTTT.

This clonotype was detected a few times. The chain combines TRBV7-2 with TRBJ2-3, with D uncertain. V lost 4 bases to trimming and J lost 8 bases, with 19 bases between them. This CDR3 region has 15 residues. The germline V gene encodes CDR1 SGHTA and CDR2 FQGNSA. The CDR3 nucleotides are TGTGCCAGCAGCTCCCCTCCAATCCCTCCGGGTACGCAGTATTTT. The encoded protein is CASSSPPIPPGTQYF.

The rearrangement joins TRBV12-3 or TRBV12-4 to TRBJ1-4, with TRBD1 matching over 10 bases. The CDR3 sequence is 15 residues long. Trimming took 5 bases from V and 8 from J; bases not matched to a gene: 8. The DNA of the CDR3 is TGTGCCAGCAGTCCAGGACAGGGGGGTAGAGAAAAACTGTTTTTT. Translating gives CASSPGQGGREKLFF.

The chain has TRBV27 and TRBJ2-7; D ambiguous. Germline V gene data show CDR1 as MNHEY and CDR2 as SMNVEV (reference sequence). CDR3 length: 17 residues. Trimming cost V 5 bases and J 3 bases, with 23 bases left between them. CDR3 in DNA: TGTGCCAGCAGTCCTAAGTCCCCTCTAGGGCCCTTCTACGAGCAGTACTTC. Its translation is CASSPKSPLGPFYEQYF.

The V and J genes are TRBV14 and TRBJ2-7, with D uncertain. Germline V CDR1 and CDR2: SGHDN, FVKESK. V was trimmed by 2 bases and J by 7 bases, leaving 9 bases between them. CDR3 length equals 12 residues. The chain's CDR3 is CASSQNPWEQYF. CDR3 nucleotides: TGTGCCAGCAGCCAAAACCCCTGGGAGCAGTACTTC.

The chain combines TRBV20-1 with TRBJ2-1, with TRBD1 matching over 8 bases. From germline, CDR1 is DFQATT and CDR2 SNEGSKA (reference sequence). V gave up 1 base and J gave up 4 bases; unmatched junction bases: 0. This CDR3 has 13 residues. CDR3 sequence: CSARGQGYNEQFF. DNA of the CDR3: TGCAGTGCTAGAGGACAGGGGTACAATGAGCAGTTCTTC.

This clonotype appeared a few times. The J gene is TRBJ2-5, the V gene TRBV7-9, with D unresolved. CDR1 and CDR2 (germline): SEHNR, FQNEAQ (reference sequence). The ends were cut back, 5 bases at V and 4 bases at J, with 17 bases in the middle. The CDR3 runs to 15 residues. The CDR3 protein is CASSPTGQERETQYF. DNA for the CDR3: TGTGCCAGCAGCCCGACCGGCCAAGAGCGAGAGACCCAGTACTTC.

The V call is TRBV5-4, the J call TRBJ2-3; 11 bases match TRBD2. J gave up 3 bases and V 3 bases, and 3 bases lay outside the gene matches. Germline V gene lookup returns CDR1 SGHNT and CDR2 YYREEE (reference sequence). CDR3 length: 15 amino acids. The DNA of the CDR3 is TGTGCCAGCAGCTATAGCGGGGGGGAGACAGATACGCAGTATTTT. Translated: CASSYSGGETDTQYF. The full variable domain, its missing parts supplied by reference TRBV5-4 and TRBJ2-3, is ETGVTQSPTHLIKTRGQQVTLRCSSQSGHNTVSWYQQALGQGPQFIFQYYREEENGRGNFPPRFSGLQFPNYSSELNVNALELDDSALYLCASSYSGGETDTQYFGPGTRLTVL.

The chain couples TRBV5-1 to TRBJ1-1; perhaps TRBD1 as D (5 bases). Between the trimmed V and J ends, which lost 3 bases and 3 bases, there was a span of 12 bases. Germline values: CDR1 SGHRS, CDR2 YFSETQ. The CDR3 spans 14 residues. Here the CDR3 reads CASSWAGRDTEAFF. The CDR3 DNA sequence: TGCGCCAGCAGCTGGGCGGGGCGGGACACTGAAGCTTTCTTT.

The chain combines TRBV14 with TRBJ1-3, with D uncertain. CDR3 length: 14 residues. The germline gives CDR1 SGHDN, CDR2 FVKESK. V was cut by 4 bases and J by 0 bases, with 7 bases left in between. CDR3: CASSRRHSGNTIYF. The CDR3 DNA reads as TGTGCCAGCAGCCGAAGGCACTCTGGAAACACCATATATTTT.

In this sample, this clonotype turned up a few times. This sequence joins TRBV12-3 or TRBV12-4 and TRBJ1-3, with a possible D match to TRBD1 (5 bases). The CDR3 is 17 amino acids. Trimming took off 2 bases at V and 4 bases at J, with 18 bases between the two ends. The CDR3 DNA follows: TGTGCCAGCAGTTTAATCGGGGCTAGTAACCAGGGAAACACCATATATTTT. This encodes CASSLIGASNQGNTIYF.

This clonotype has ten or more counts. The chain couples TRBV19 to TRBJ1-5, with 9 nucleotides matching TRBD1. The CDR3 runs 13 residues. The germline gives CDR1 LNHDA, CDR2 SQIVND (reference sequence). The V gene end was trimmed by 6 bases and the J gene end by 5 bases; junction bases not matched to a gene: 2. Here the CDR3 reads CASSRDRDQPQHF. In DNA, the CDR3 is TGTGCCAGTAGCCGGGACAGGGATCAGCCCCAGCATTTT.

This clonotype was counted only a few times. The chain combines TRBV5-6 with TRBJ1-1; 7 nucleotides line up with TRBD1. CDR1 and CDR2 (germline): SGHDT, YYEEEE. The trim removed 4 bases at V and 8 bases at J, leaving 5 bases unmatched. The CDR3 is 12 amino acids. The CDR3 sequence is CASSVDRREAFF. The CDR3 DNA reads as TGTGCCAGCAGCGTGGACAGGCGAGAAGCTTTCTTT.

This CDR3 is CASSLAAGSGEQYF. CDR3 in DNA: TGTGCCAGCAGCTTAGCGGCAGGTTCCGGCGAGCAGTACTTC. The V gene is TRBV7-6, the J gene TRBJ2-7; D uncertain. Per germline, CDR1 SGHVS and CDR2 FNYEAQ. Trimming shortened V by 0 bases and J by 6 bases, and 12 bases separated the two germline ends. The CDR3 covers 14 residues.

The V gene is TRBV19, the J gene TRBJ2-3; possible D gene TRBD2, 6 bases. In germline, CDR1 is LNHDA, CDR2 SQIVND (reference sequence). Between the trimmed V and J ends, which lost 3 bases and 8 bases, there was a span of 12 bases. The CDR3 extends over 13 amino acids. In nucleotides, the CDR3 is TGTGCCAGTAGTATCCCCGGGGGAGGTACGCAGTATTTT. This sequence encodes CASSIPGGGTQYF.

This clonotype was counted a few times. CDR3 loop: CASSYSGQSYEQYF. The DNA for the CDR3 is TGTGCCAGCAGTTACTCTGGACAGAGCTACGAGCAGTACTTC. The chain has TRBV6-6 and TRBJ2-7; tentative D call: TRBD1 (6 bases). V was trimmed by 0 bases and J by 3 bases, leaving 9 bases between them. CDR1 is MNHNY, CDR2 SVGAGI, per germline (reference sequence). CDR3 length equals 14 residues.

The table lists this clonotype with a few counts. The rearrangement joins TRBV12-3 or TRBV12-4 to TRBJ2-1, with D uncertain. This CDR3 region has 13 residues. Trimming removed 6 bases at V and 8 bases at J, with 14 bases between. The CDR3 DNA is TGTGCCAGCAGCCACATCGGGCAGGATGAGCAGTTCTTC. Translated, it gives CASSHIGQDEQFF.

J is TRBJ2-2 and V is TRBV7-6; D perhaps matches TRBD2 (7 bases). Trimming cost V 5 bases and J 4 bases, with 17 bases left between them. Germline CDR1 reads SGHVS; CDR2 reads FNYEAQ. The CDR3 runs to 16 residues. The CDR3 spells CASSPPGGAGTGELFF. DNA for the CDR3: TGTGCCAGCAGCCCACCTGGGGGGGCTGGCACCGGGGAGCTGTTTTTT.

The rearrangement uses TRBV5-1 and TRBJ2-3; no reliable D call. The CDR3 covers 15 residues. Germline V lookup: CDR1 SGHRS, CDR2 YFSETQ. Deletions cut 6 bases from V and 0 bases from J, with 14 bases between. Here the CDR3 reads CASTPTVTSTDTQYF. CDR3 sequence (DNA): TGCGCCAGCACCCCGACTGTGACTAGCACAGATACGCAGTATTTT.

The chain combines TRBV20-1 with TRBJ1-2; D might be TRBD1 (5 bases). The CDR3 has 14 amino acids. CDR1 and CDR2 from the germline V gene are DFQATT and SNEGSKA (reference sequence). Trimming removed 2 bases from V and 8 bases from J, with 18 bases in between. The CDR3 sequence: CSARTQGGYVGYTF. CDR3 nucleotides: TGCAGTGCTAGAACGCAGGGAGGCTATGTCGGCTACACCTTC.

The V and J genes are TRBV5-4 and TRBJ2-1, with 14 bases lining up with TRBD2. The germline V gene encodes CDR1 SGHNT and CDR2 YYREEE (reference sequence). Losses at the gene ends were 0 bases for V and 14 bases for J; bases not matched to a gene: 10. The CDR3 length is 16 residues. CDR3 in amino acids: CASSLDGTSGSNPEFF. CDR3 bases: TGTGCCAGCAGCTTGGATGGGACTAGCGGGAGTAATCCGGAGTTCTTC. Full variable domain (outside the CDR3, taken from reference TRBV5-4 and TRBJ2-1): ETGVTQSPTHLIKTRGQQVTLRCSSQSGHNTVSWYQQALGQGPQFIFQYYREEENGRGNFPPRFSGLQFPNYSSELNVNALELDDSALYLCASSLDGTSGSNPEFFGPGTRLTVL.

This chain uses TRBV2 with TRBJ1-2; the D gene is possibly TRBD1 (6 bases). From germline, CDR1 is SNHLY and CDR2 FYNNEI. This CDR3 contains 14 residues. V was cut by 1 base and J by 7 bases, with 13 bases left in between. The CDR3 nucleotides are TGTGCCAGCAGTGAAGTGCGACAGGCAGGTGGCTACACCTTC. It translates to CASSEVRQAGGYTF.

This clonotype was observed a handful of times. The CDR3 loop reads CASSFISEGGGQPQHF. The CDR3 region has the DNA TGTGCCAGCAGCTTTATCTCAGAGGGAGGAGGGCAGCCCCAGCATTTT. The chain combines TRBV7-8 with TRBJ1-5, with unresolved D. Germline V CDR1 and CDR2: SGHVS, FQNEAQ. The CDR3 totals 16 residues. Deletions cut 3 bases from V and 7 bases from J, with 19 bases between.